This TCR beta chain was obtained from a study of cytomegalovirus exposure and HLA in healthy donors. The overall study: As released early, the data held some 80 million unique TCRs from HLA-typed donors. Falling in the Caucasian-associated ancestry cluster were roughly 86% of about 400 genotyped donors.

This donor had no CMV serostatus on record. This clone was recorded once. Its antigen is as yet unknown. With 60 Vbeta and 13 Jbeta primers, the PCR was carried out. Sequencing was performed with immunoSEQ multiplex PCR; in TCRdb, only in-frame clones are kept and a portion is missing. The sample shows 120,000 or so clones, approximately 80% of them seen only once. Whole-study findings and limits: CMV serostatus stood as the only immune exposure information on hand.

Germline-derived CDR1 and CDR2 are LNHDA and SQIVND (reference sequence). The CDR3 covers 12 residues. V dropped 4 bases and J dropped 14 bases, with 15 bases sitting between them. The TCR was taken from a human donor in good health. This sequence joins TRBV19 and TRBJ1-5; maybe TRBD1 (6 bases). Sequenced: PBMCs. The CDR3 region is CASSTLNRDKHF. DNA of the CDR3: TGTGCCAGTAGTACTCTTAACCGGGACAAGCATTTT. The full variable domain, completed using reference TRBV19 and TRBJ1-5, is DGGITQSPKYLFRKEGQNVTLSCEQNLNHDAMYWYRQDPGQGLRLIYYSQIVNDFQKGDIAEGYSVSREKKESFPLTVTSAQKNPTAFYLCASSTLNRDKHFGDGTRLSIL.